This T cell receptor (beta chain) was recovered during a study of patients and donors after allogeneic stem cell transplantation. MiXCR, run by TCRdb on the RT-PCR reads, gives a single entry per CDR3 protein. There are about 230,000 distinct CDR3 sequences in the sample; 13% to 15% occur only once, and around a tenth lies in the top ten. J lost 2 bases, V lost 5 bases, and 5 bases had no gene match. This CDR3 spans 16 amino acids. Germline CDR1 reads SGHAT; CDR2 reads FQDESV (reference sequence). This clonotype was picked up a small number of times. This chain joins TRBV11-1 and TRBJ2-3; 12 nucleotides match TRBD2. Input material: blood, either unsorted or a sorted T cell fraction (not recorded which). This sequence was found in a human donor who was either an allogeneic HSCT recipient or a stem cell or donor lymphocyte infusion donor (not recorded which). It is not recorded whose cells these are; they may come from a transplant donor. The CDR3 bases are TGTGCCAGCAGCCCACGACTAGCGGGAGCCACAGATACGCAGTATTTT. This codes for CASSPRLAGATDTQYF.